This TCR beta chain was profiled in a study of blood T cells in healthy people across ages (dated by TCRdb to the mid-2010s). Study-level background: In model experiments, roughly one uniquely barcoded TCR beta cDNA molecule per two T cells was captured by template switching. Using deep sequencing normalized with unique cDNA molecular identifiers, the study measured how TCR beta repertoire diversity changes with age. The donors were split into four age groups: young (average about 16 years), middle-aged (about 40), aged (approximately 60) and long-lived (roughly 88). Two additional independent replicas of 1 million unique cDNA reads from the same blood draw were analyzed for two donors (one aged 18 to 29 and one aged 80 or older).

The investigation overall reported the following: The long-lived group showed more naive CD4+ T cells, fewer expanded clones and increased TCR diversity than the aged group, suggesting age selection. As age increased, observed TCR beta diversity per million T cells dropped in a roughly linear way, and a significant reduction was already evident by age 40. Estimates of total diversity based on one million sequenced T cells were considered lower bounds and underestimates. Because donor CMV infection status was unknown, age-related changes in expanded clonotypes were potentially confounded. Conclusive comparison of naive and antigen-experienced compartments was prevented by the profiling of bulk unsorted PBMCs. A strong correlation was found between observed TCR beta diversity and the percentage of naive T cells measured by flow cytometry.

Systemically healthy Caucasian individuals from Russia, about 38 in total and aged roughly 6 to 95 years, were included as donors. Approximately 9.3 milliliters of peripheral blood were drawn from each donor into EDTA-treated Vacutainer tubes. Ficoll-Paque density-gradient centrifugation was used to isolate PBMCs, with at least 6.5 million per sample. Trizol reagent was used to extract total RNA from the PBMCs, yielding at least 6 micrograms per sample. The percentages of naive CD45RAhigh/CD27high T cells were determined by flow cytometry on a PBMC aliquot from every donor. The germline V gene encodes CDR1 LNHNV and CDR2 YYDKDF (reference sequence). Between the V and J ends, shortened by 0 bases and 6 bases respectively, the junction contains 6 bases. The CDR3 holds 13 amino acids from the cysteine to the phenylalanine. The entry retains the CDR3 DNA only, 39 bases that are in frame from base 1. The library was obtained by 5' RACE. The sequencing machine was an Illumina HiSeq 2500. A second roughly 6 to 11 cycle PCR used a sample-barcoded 5' primer and a J-beta primer mix. A template-switch 5' adaptor carrying 12 random nucleotides introduced a unique molecular identifier onto each TCR beta cDNA molecule. Each sample yielded at least 3 million CDR3-containing paired-end reads. First-strand cDNA synthesis was performed from all RNA using the Mint cDNA synthesis kit, with priming by a TRBC-specific oligonucleotide. All cDNA was treated with uracil-DNA glycosylase and then went through a first 18-cycle PCR with the universal primers M1SS and BC2_uni_R. The published analysis was carried out like this. For normalization, 1 million high-quality reads, each with a distinct molecular identifier, were randomly selected from each sample. Instead of being binned into consensus sequences, reads with shared molecular identifiers were discarded. MiTCR, with a Q25 quality threshold and the strictest error-elimination algorithm, was used for CDR3 identification, clonotype clustering and error correction. A nonparametric unseen species model with Euler transformation was used to estimate lower-bound total TCR beta diversity. The public reads were reanalyzed by TCRdb: fastp trimming at Q25, MiXCR alignment, in-frame beta chains only. A single entry per CDR3 protein holds the most common genes and DNA from its merged rows. Here the V and J calls rest on TCRdb's processing, not on the authors' analysis. Across this sample there are about 930,000 distinct CDR3 sequences, with 25% to 30% seen only once. The leading ten clones occupy 10% of the sample.

This clonotype has ten or more counts. There is no known antigen for this receptor. Nothing much larger sits one base from this clone, and base qualities are not available. The same sample was also used in a study of T cells of mothers and their children. The second publication reports: Nine systemically healthy Caucasian individuals, comprising three mothers and their six children, were included as donors. cDNA synthesis consumed the entire amount of extracted RNA, loaded at around 1.5 ug RNA in each 15 ul reaction. Sample barcodes and 2-4 random nucleotides were added via the M1S primer in the second PCR. Over 8.5 million TCR beta CDR3 reads were obtained for each mother, and about 3 million reads were obtained for each child. Thymic selection similarly shapes TCR recombination output in related and unrelated pairs, with minor effect from inherited differences. Normalized repertoire overlap was always slightly but never significantly higher in related than unrelated mother-child pairs. Persistent microchimeric T cell clones were not detected, at a sensitivity of approximately 100 clones per million clonotypes. In the study, deep NGS was used to compare the TCR beta repertoires of mothers and children, and features distinguishing related mother-child pairs from unrelated individuals were sought. Mothers averaged around 40 +/- 4 years of age and children averaged about 10 +/- 4 years. After adapter ligation with NEBNext reagents, the libraries were sequenced on Illumina HiSeq 2000 with 100+100 nt paired-end reads. To prevent cross-contamination, the mother and child libraries were prepared a month apart and were sequenced in separate runs. For each donor, between about 500,000 and 2,100,000 distinct TCR beta clonotypes were identified. Naive TCR beta clonotypes were estimated from low-frequency clonotypes matched to each donor's FACS-determined naive share, without sorting.

Recombination joined TRBV15 with TRBJ2-1, with the D gene call left open. Material: blood. The sequence was collected from a woman between 40 and 50 years old in good health. The CDR3 corresponds to CATSRESINEQFF. The DNA reads as follows: TGTGCCACCAGCAGAGAATCCATCAATGAGCAGTTCTTC.